A single sample is the source of the 16 T cell receptor beta chains below, sequenced in a study of blood T cell repertoires in COVID-19. The repertoire was sequenced with immunoSEQ multiplex PCR; TCRdb's copy has only in-frame clones and lacks some. The table lists 80,000 or so clones, 82% of them singletons. The sample taken for sequencing was peripheral blood. These receptor sequences come from a man older than 75 with acute or convalescent COVID-19.

The chain is built from TRBV2 and TRBJ2-2; 10 nucleotides align to TRBD2. Looked up from germline, CDR1 is SNHLY and CDR2 is FYNNEI. V was pared by 7 bases and J by 2 bases, with 1 base of the junction left unmatched. The CDR3 is made up of 14 amino acids. The CDR3 nucleotides read TGTGCCAGCATAGCGGGGGGCAACACCGGGGAGCTGTTTTTT. This codes for CASIAGGNTGELFF.

The rearrangement joins TRBV5-1 to TRBJ1-1; TRBD1 is a possible D gene (6 bases). V lost 3 bases to trimming and J lost 0 bases, with 9 bases between them. CDR1 SGHRS and CDR2 YFSETQ come from the germline V gene. The CDR3 loop spans 14 amino acids. Here the CDR3 reads CASSSGTMNTEAFF. CDR3 bases: TGCGCCAGCAGCTCGGGGACAATGAACACTGAAGCTTTCTTT.

The V gene is TRBV13, the J gene TRBJ1-1; a weak D match, TRBD1 (6 bases). V shed 5 bases and J shed 0 bases, with 19 bases lying between them. Germline V gene data show CDR1 as PRHDT and CDR2 as FYEKMQ (reference sequence). This CDR3 is 17 amino acids long. The CDR3 DNA sequence: TGTGCCAGCAGCAAACAGGGTCACAACCTATTGAACACTGAAGCTTTCTTT. As protein: CASSKQGHNLLNTEAFF.

Only one count was recorded for this clone. This chain links TRBV6-1 with TRBJ1-2; D unresolved. Per the germline V gene, CDR1 is MNHNS and CDR2 is SASEGT. The germline V and J ends were trimmed by 1 base and 6 bases, with 9 bases remaining between them. This CDR3 has 13 amino acids. CDR3 sequence reads: CASSEVSGNGYTF. CDR3 nucleotides: TGTGCCAGCAGTGAAGTTTCGGGAAATGGCTACACCTTC.

This clone is a singleton in its sample. The CDR3 reads CASSLGLSGFTDTQYF. CDR3 in DNA: TGCGCCAGCAGCTTGGGGTTAAGCGGGTTCACAGATACGCAGTATTTT. The V gene is TRBV5-1, the J gene TRBJ2-3, with a weak D call TRBD2 (6 bases). The CDR3 has 16 residues. Deletions cut 0 bases from V and 2 bases from J, with 13 bases between. CDR1 SGHRS and CDR2 YFSETQ come from the germline V gene.

The table lists this clone with a count of one. This CDR3 is also generated by other DNA sequences in the sample. The V call is TRBV6-5, the J call TRBJ1-4; 7 positions match TRBD1. Trimming at V came to 4 bases and at J to 8 bases, leaving 4 bases not matched to a gene. This CDR3 has 13 amino acids. Germline CDR1 MNHEY, CDR2 SVGAGI. The CDR3 loop reads CASSSQGGEKLFF. CDR3 DNA sequence: TGTGCCAGCAGTTCCCAGGGGGGCGAAAAACTGTTTTTT.

The chain recombines TRBV7-3 with TRBJ2-2, with 12 bases matching TRBD1. CDR3 length: 16 amino acids. V was clipped by 7 bases and J by 7 bases; unmatched bases: 10. The germline V gene has CDR1 SGHTA and CDR2 FQGTGA. The CDR3 region has the DNA TGTGCCAGCACCCAAAGGGGGACAGGGGGCCGCGGGGAGCTGTTTTTT. This encodes CASTQRGTGGRGELFF.

This clone showed up just a few times. The chain uses TRBV6-1 and TRBJ1-1, with D perhaps TRBD1 (6 bases). V lost 0 bases and J lost 1, with 9 bases in between. In germline, CDR1 is MNHNS, CDR2 SASEGT. The CDR3 has 15 amino acids. CDR3 nucleotides: TGTGCCAGCAGTGAAGCCGGGACAACGAACACTGAAGCTTTCTTT. Its protein product is CASSEAGTTNTEAFF.

The rearrangement uses TRBV15 and TRBJ2-3, with D uncertain. CDR1 is LNHNV and CDR2 is YYDKDF in the germline V gene (reference sequence). The CDR3 runs to 13 residues. Trimming took 3 bases from V and 3 from J, leaving 7 bases between them. The CDR3 loop is CATSSRLTDTQYF. The CDR3 coding sequence is TGTGCCACCAGCAGTCGACTTACAGATACGCAGTATTTT.

V and J are TRBV5-4 and TRBJ1-6; no definite D call. Germline V CDR1 and CDR2: SGHNT, YYREEE (reference sequence). V gave up 5 bases and J gave up 5 bases, with 14 bases separating them. This CDR3 region has 15 residues. This chain's CDR3 is CASRTWRGDNSPLHF. The CDR3 nucleotides read TGTGCCAGCAGAACGTGGCGGGGAGATAATTCACCCCTCCACTTT.

The CDR3 DNA sequence: TGTGCCAGTAGTACCCTTAACACTGAAGCTTTCTTT. This gives the protein CASSTLNTEAFF. The rearrangement uses TRBV19 and TRBJ1-1; D gene unclear. Germline values: CDR1 LNHDA, CDR2 SQIVND (reference sequence). The CDR3 has 12 amino acids. V lost 4 bases and J lost 2, with 5 bases in between.

This chain uses TRBV3-1 (or the pseudogene TRBV3-2) with TRBJ2-2; no clear D gene. Trimming removed 3 bases from V and 3 bases from J, with 5 bases in between. CDR1 and CDR2 (germline): LGHDT, YNNKEL (reference sequence). The CDR3 is made up of 13 amino acids. The CDR3 spells CASSQTDTGELFF. CDR3 nucleotide sequence: TGTGCCAGCAGCCAGACTGACACCGGGGAGCTGTTTTTT.

CDR3 nucleotide sequence: TGTGCCAGCAGCTTAGATTGGTTAGCGGGGGGGGTCAACGAGCAGTACTTC. Translated, it gives CASSLDWLAGGVNEQYF. V gene TRBV11-2 combines with J gene TRBJ2-7; 11 nucleotides align to TRBD2. Germline CDR1 and CDR2: SGHAT and FQNNGV. V dropped 0 bases and J dropped 5; count of bases not matched to a gene: 9. There are 17 residues in the CDR3.

J is TRBJ1-1 and V is TRBV3-1 (or the pseudogene TRBV3-2), with D hard to call. This CDR3 contains 17 residues. The V and J ends lost 4 bases and 1 base respectively, with 19 bases between them. The germline V gene has CDR1 LGHDT and CDR2 YNNKEL (reference sequence). The CDR3 DNA follows: TGTGCCAGCAGCCCCCCCTTGTCTGTGACACCGAACACTGAAGCTTTCTTT. Translation: CASSPPLSVTPNTEAFF.

The chain has TRBV24-1 and TRBJ2-3; 12 bases are a match to TRBD2. Germline CDR1 reads KGHDR; CDR2 reads SFDVKD. The CDR3 contains 16 residues. With 4 bases clipped from V and 4 bases from J, the junction kept 5 bases outside the gene matches. The chain's CDR3 is CATSDSLAGGPDTQYF. The CDR3 coding sequence is TGTGCCACCAGTGACTCTCTAGCGGGGGGGCCAGATACGCAGTATTTT.

This sequence joins TRBV3-1 (or the pseudogene TRBV3-2) and TRBJ2-3, with 8 bases that match TRBD2. With V trimmed by 0 bases and J by 5 bases, 13 bases remained unmatched. The CDR3 contains 18 residues. Per germline, CDR1 LGHDT and CDR2 YNNKEL (reference sequence). Here the CDR3 reads CASSQDFLLADVVDTQYF. In nucleotides, the CDR3 is TGTGCCAGCAGCCAAGATTTTTTACTAGCGGATGTGGTAGATACGCAGTATTTT.